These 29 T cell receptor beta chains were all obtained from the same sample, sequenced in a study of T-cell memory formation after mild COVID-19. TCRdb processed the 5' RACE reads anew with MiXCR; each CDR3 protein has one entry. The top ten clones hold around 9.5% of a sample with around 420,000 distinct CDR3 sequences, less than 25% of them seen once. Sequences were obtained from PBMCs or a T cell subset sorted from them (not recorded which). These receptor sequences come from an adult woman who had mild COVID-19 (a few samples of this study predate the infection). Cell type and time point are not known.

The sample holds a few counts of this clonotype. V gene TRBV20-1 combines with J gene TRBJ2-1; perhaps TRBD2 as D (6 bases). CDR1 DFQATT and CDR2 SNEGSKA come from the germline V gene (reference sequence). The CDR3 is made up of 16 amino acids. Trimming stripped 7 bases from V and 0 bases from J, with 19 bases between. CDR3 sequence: CSGGNGRESSYNEQFF. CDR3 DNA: TGCAGTGGAGGAAACGGCCGGGAGAGCTCCTACAATGAGCAGTTCTTC.

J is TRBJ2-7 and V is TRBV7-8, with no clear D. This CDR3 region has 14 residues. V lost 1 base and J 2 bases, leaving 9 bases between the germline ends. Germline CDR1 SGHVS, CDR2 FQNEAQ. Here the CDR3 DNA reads TGTGCCAGCAGCTTAGTGGTCAGTCCCTACGAGCAGTACTTC. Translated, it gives CASSLVVSPYEQYF. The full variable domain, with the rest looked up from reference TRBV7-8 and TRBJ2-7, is GAGVSQSPRYKVAKRGQDVALRCDPISGHVSLFWYQQALGQGPEFLTYFQNEAQLDKSGLPSDRFFAERPEGSVSTLKIQRTQQEDSAVYLCASSLVVSPYEQYFGPGTRLTVT.

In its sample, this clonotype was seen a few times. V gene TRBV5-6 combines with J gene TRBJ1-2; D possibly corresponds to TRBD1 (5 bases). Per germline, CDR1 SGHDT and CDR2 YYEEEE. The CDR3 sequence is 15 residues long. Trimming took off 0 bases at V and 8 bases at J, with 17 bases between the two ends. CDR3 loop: CASSLGTPGRGGYTF. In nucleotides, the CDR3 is TGTGCCAGCAGCTTGGGGACACCAGGCCGAGGAGGCTACACCTTC.

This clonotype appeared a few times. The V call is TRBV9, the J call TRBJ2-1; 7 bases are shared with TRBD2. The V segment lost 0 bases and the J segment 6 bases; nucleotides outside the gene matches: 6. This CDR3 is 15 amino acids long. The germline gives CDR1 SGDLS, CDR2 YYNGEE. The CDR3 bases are TGTGCCAGCAGCGTAGGGGGAACTAGCGTCAATGAGCAGTTCTTC. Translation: CASSVGGTSVNEQFF.

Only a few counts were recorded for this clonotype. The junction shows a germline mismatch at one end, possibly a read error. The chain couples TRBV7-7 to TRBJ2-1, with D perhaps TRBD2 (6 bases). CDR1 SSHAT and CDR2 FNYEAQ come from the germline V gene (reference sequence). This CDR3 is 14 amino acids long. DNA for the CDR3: TGTGCTAGCAGCTTAGCCGGCGGGAATACCGAGCAGTTCTTC. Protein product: CASSLAGGNTEQFF.

CDR3 in DNA: TGTGCCACCAGTGAGGGGCTAGCGGGGGGCCCCCAAGAGACCCAGTACTTC. The encoded protein is CATSEGLAGGPQETQYF. This chain links TRBV24-1 with TRBJ2-5; TRBD2 matches at 11 bases. CDR3 length: 17 residues. V lost 4 bases and J lost 1; bases outside the gene matches: 7. CDR1 is KGHDR, CDR2 SFDVKD, per germline.

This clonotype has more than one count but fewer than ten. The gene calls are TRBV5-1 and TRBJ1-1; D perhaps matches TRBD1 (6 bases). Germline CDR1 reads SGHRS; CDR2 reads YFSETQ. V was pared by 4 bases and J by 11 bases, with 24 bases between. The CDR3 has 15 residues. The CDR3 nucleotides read TGCGCCAGCAGCCCGTCGGGGGGCGAGGGAGGACCGGCTTTCTTT. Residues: CASSPSGGEGGPAFF.

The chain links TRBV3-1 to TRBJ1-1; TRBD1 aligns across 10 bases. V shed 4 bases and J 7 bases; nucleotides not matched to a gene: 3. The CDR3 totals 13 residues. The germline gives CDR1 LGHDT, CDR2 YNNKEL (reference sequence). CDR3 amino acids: CASSLGQGVEAFF. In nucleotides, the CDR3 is TGTGCCAGCAGCCTCGGACAGGGGGTTGAAGCTTTCTTT.

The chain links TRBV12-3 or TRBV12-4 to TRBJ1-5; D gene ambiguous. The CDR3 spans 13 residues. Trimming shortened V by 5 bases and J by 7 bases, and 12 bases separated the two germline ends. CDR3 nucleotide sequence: TGTGCCAGCAGTCCCCAGACCGGGCAGCCCCAGCATTTT. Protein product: CASSPQTGQPQHF.

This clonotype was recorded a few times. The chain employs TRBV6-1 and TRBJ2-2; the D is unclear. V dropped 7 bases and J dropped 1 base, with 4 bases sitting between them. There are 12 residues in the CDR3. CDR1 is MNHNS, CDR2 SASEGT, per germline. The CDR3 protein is CASTKNTGELFF. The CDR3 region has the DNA TGTGCCAGCACAAAGAACACCGGGGAGCTGTTTTTT.

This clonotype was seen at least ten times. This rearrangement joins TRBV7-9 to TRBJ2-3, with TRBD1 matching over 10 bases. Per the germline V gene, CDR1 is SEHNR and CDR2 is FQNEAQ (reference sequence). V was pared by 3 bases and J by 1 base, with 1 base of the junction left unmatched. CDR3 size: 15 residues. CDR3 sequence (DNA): TGTGCCAGCAGCTTTGGACAGGGGGGCACAGATACGCAGTATTTT. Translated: CASSFGQGGTDTQYF.

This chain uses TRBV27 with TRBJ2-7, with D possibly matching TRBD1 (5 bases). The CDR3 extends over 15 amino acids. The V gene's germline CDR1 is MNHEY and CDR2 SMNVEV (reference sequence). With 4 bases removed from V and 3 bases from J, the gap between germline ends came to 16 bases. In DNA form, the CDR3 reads TGTGCCAGCAGTTCGTTGGGGATAGGGGACTACGAGCAGTACTTC. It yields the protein CASSSLGIGDYEQYF.

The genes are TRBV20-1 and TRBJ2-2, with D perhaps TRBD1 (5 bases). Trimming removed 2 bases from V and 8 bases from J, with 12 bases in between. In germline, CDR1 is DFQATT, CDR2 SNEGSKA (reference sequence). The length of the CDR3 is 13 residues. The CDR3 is CSARRAGYGELFF. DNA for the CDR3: TGCAGTGCTAGACGGGCAGGGTATGGGGAGCTGTTTTTT.

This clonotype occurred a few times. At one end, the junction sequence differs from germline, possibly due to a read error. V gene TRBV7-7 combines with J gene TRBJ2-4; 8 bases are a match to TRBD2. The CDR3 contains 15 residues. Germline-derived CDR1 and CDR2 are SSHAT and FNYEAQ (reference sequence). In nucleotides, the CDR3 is TGTGCTAGCAGCTTAGGTCCAGCGGGGGAAAACATTCAGTACTTC. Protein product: CASSLGPAGENIQYF. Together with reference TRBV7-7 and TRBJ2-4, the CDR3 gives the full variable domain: GAGVSQSPRYKVTKRGQDVTLRCDPISSHATLYWYQQALGQGPEFLTYFNYEAQPDKSGLPSDRFSAERPEGSISTLTIQRTEQRDSAMYRCASSLGPAGENIQYFGAGTRLSVL.

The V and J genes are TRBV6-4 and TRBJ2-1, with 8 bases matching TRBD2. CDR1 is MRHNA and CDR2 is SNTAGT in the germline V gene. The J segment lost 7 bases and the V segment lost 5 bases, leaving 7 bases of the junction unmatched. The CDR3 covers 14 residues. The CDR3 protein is CASSIREGGNEQFF. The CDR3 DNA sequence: TGTGCCAGCAGTATCCGGGAGGGGGGGAATGAGCAGTTCTTC.

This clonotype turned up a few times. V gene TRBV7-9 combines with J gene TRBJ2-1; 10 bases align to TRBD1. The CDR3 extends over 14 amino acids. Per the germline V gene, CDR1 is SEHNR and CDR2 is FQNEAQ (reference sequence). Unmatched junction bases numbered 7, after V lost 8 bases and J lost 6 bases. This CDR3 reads CASRPGQGPNEQFF. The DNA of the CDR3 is TGTGCCAGCCGCCCGGGACAGGGGCCCAATGAGCAGTTCTTC.

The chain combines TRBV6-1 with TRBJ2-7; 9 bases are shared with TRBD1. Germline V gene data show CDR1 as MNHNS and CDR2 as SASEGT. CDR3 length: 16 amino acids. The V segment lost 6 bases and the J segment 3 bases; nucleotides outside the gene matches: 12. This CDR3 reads CASSLQAGTGSYEQYF. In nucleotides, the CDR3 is TGTGCCAGCAGCCTTCAGGCGGGGACAGGGAGCTACGAGCAGTACTTC.

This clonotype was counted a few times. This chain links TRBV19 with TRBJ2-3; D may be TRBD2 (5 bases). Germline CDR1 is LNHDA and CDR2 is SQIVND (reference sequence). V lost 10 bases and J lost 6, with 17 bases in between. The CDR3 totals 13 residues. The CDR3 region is CATNARGRDTQYF. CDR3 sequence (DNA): TGTGCCACCAACGCGAGAGGGCGGGATACGCAGTATTTT.

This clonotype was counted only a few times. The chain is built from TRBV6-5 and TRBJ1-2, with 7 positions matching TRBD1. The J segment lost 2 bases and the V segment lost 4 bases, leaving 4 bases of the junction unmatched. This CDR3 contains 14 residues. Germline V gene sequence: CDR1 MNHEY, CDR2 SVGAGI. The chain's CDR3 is CASSSPTGNYGYTF. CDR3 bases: TGTGCCAGCAGTTCCCCGACAGGGAACTATGGCTACACCTTC.

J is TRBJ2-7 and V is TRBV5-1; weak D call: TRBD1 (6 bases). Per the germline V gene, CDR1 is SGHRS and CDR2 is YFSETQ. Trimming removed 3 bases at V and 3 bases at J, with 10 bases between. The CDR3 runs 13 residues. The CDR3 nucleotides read TGCGCCAGCAGCTGGGACACCTTCTACGAGCAGTACTTC. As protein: CASSWDTFYEQYF.

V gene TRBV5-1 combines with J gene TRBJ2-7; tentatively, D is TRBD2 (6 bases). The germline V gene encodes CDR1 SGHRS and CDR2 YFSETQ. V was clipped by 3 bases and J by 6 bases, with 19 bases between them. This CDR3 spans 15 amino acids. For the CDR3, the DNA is TGCGCCAGCAGCTCCGGCGGGGTAACGCAAGGCGAGCAGTACTTC. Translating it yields CASSSGGVTQGEQYF.

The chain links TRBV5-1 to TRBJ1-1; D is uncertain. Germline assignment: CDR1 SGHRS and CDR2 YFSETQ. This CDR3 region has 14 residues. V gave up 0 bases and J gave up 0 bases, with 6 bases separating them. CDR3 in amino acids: CASSLDPMNTEAFF. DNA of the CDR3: TGCGCCAGCAGCTTGGACCCAATGAACACTGAAGCTTTCTTT.

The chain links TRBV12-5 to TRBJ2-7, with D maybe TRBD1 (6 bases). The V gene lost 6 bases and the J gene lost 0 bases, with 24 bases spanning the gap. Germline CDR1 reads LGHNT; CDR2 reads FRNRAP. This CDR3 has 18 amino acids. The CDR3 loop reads CASGLMLGTGSLSYEQYF. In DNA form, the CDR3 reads TGTGCTAGTGGGTTGATGTTGGGTACAGGGTCCCTCTCCTACGAGCAGTACTTC.

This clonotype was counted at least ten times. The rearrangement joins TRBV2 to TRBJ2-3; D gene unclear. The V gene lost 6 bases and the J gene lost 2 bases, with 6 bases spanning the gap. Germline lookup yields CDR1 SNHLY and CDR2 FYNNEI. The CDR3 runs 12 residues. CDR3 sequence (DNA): TGTGCCAGCAGCACTACCACAGATACGCAGTATTTT. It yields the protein CASSTTTDTQYF.

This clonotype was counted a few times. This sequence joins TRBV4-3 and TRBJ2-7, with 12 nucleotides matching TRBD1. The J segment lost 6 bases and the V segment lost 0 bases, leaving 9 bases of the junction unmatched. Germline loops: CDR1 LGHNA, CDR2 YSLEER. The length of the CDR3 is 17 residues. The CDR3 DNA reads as TGCGCCAGCAGCCAAGATAGTAGGGGACAGGGGGCATGCGAGCAGTACTTC. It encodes CASSQDSRGQGACEQYF.

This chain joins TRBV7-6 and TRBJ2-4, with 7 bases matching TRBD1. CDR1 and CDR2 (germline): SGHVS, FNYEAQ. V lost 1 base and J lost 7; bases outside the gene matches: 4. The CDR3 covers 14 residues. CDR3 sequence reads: CASSLGQGVNIQYF. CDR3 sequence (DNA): TGTGCCAGCAGCTTAGGGCAGGGGGTCAACATTCAGTACTTC.

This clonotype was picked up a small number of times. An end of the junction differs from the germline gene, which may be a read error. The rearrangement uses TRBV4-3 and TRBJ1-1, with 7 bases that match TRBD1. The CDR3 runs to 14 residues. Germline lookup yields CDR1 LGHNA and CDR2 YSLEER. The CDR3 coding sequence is TGCGCCAGCAGCCAAGAGAGGGACAGCCGGGGAAGCCTCTTT. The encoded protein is CASSQERDSRGSLF.

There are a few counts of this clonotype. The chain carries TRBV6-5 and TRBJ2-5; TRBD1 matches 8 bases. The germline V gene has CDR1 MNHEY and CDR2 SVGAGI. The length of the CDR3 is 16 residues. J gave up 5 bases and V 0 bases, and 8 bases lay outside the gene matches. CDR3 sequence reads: CASSYSGQGLEETQYF. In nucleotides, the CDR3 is TGTGCCAGCAGTTACTCAGGACAGGGACTCGAGGAGACCCAGTACTTC.

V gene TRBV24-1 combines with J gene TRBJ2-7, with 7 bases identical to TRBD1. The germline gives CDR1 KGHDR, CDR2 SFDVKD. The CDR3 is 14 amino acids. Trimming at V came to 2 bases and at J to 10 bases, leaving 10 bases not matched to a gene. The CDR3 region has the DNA TGTGCCACCAGTGATTCCGGGACAGCAAATAAACAGTACTTC. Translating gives CATSDSGTANKQYF.